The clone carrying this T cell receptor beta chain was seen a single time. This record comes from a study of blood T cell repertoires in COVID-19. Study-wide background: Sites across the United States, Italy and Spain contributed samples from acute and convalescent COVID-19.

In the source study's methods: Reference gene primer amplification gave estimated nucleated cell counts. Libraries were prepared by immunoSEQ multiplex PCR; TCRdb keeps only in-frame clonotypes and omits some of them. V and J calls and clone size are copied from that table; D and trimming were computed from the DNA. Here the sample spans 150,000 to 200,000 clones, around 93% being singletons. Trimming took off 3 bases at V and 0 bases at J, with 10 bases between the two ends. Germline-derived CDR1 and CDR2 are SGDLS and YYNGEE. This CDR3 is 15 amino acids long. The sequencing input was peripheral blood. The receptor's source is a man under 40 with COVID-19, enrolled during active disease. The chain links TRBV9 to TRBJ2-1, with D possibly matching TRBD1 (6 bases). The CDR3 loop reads CASSAGVSSYNEQFF. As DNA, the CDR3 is TGTGCCAGCAGCGCAGGGGTAAGCTCCTACAATGAGCAGTTCTTC.